The T cell receptor (beta chain) under discussion was sequenced for a study of T cell changes during pregnancy in multiple sclerosis. Per the germline V gene, CDR1 is ENHRY and CDR2 is SYGVKD. The CDR3 runs 13 residues. V dropped 6 bases and J dropped 6 bases, with 14 bases sitting between them. Libraries were prepared by immunoSEQ multiplex PCR; TCRdb keeps only in-frame clonotypes and omits some of them. Of about 66,000 clones detected, 90% to 95% appear once; the ten largest clones hold less than 5.5%. The receptor comes from a female donor with multiple sclerosis, enrolled in a pregnancy study. The rearrangement links TRBV10-3 to TRBJ1-2; tentatively, D is TRBD1 (6 bases). The input for sequencing was CD8+ T cells from peripheral blood mononuclear cells, taken before pregnancy. CDR3 protein: CAISEDSPDGYTF. The DNA for the CDR3 is TGTGCCATCAGCGAGGACAGTCCCGATGGCTACACCTTC.